This T cell receptor (beta chain) was recovered during a study of breast tumors, draining lymph nodes, adjacent tissues. Study-level findings and limits: Compared with basal-like, luminal-like tumors shared significantly more repertoire with nontumor tissue.

TCRdb redid the calling of the multiplex PCR reads with MiXCR, one entry per CDR3 protein. This table has about 300,000 distinct CDR3 sequences, roughly 31% appearing once. Breast cancer patients provided tissue from their axillary draining lymph nodes. Concerning this clonotype: As yet, its antigen is unknown.

The origin of this receptor is a female donor with breast cancer. Some clones in this sample may be carry-over from other donors' samples. The sequenced material came from axillary lymph node tissue.

The CDR3 DNA reads TGCAGCGTTGGTGACACCAATCAGCCCCAGCATTTT. Translated: CSVGDTNQPQHF. The chain uses TRBV29-1 and TRBJ1-5; D call uncertain. Between the trimmed V and J ends, which lost 4 bases and 3 bases, there was a span of 7 bases. There are 12 residues in the CDR3. Germline V gene lookup returns CDR1 SQVTM and CDR2 ANQGSEA.